This T cell receptor (beta chain) was sequenced during a study of spatial heterogeneity in lung cancer. Study at large: Detection consistently captured more beta-chain sequences than alpha-chain sequences. Strongly correlated with TCR transcript counts in tumor regions was a T cell module score, which was a transcriptional module score calculated from matched bulk RNA-seq. Study-wide results and caveats: Tracking of tumor mutation counts was seen in expanded intratumoral alpha and beta TCR counts.

Using its own MiXCR run on the 5' RACE reads, TCRdb lists one record per CDR3 protein. The sample has 14,000 or so distinct CDR3 sequences, approximately 4.5% seen once. V was clipped by 6 bases and J by 0 bases, with 17 bases between them. CDR1 is MNHEY, CDR2 SVGAGI, per germline. The CDR3 consists of 17 residues. The time point was: sample taken at primary tumor resection. The donors, about 78 patients with untreated early-stage non-small cell lung cancer, provided the samples. Unsorted tumor, nontumor lung tissue or cryopreserved PBMC supplied the whole RNA. This clonotype has ten or more counts. No antigen is known for it. This beta chain was picked up by a library intended for alpha chains and is off target, so its count carries little meaning.

This specimen was lung tumor tissue, taken at surgery. The sequence was obtained from a female donor with early-stage non-small cell lung cancer. The chain joins TRBV6-5 to TRBJ1-4, with D hard to call. CDR3 nucleotides: TGTGCCAGCAGGGAGTTGGGGATTTGGGCAACTAATGAAAAACTGTTTTTT. Its translation: CASRELGIWATNEKLFF.